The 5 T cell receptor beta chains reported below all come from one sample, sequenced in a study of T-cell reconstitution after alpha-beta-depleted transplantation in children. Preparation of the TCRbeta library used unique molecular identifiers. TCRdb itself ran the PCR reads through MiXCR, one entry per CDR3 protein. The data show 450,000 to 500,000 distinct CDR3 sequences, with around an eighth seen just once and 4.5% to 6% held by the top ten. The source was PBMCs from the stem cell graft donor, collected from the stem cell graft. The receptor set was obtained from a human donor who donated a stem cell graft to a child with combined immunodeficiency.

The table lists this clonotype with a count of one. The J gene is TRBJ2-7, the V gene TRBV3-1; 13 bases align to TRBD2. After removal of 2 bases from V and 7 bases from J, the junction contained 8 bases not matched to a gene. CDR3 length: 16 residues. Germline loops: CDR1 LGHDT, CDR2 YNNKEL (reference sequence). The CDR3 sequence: CASSQIGTSGTGEQYF. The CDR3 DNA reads TGTGCCAGCAGCCAAATCGGGACTAGCGGGACCGGTGAGCAGTACTTC.

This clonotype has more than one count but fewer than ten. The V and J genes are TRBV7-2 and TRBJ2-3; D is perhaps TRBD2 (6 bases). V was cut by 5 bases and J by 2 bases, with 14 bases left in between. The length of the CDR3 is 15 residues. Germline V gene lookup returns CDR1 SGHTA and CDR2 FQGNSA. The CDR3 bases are TGTGCCAGCAGCCGGCGGGACGGATTCACAGATACGCAGTATTTT. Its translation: CASSRRDGFTDTQYF.

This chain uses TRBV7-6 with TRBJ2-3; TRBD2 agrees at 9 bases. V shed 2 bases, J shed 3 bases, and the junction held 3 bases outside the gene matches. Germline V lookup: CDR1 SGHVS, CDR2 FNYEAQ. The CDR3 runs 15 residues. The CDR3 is CASSLIAGETDTQYF. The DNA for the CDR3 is TGTGCCAGCAGCTTAATAGCGGGGGAGACAGATACGCAGTATTTT.

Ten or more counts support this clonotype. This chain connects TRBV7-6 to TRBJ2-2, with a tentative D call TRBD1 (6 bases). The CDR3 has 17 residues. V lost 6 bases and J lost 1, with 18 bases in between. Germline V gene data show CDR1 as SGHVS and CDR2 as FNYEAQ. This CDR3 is CASSHFSDRQNTGELFF. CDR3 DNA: TGTGCCAGCAGTCATTTTTCGGACAGACAGAACACCGGGGAGCTGTTTTTT.

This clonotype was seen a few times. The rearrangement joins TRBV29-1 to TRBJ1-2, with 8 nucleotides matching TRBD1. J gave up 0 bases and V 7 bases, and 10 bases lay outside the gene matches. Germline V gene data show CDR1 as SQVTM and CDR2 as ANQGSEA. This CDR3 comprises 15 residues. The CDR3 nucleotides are TGCAGCGCTCCTTCGACAGGGGTATCTAACTATGGCTACACCTTC. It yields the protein CSAPSTGVSNYGYTF.